Detailed here is one T cell receptor (beta chain). The source of the sample is a study of blood T cell repertoires in COVID-19. Only in-frame clones appear in the TCRdb table, and some are missing; sequencing was by immunoSEQ multiplex PCR. Seen here are 140,000 to 150,000 clones, approximately 88% observed once, and the top ten hold over 9.5%. The CDR3 runs 17 residues. In germline, CDR1 is SGHNT, CDR2 YENEEA. Trimming cost V 2 bases and J 6 bases; bases outside gene matches: 8. The sample taken for sequencing was peripheral blood. The rearrangement joins TRBV11-3 to TRBJ2-7, with 15 bases that match TRBD2. The receptor's source is a man in his 60s with active or convalescent COVID-19. In DNA, the CDR3 is TGTGCCAGCAGCTTAAAGTCCCCGGGACTAGCGGGAGGCGAGCAGTACTTC. It yields the protein CASSLKSPGLAGGEQYF.